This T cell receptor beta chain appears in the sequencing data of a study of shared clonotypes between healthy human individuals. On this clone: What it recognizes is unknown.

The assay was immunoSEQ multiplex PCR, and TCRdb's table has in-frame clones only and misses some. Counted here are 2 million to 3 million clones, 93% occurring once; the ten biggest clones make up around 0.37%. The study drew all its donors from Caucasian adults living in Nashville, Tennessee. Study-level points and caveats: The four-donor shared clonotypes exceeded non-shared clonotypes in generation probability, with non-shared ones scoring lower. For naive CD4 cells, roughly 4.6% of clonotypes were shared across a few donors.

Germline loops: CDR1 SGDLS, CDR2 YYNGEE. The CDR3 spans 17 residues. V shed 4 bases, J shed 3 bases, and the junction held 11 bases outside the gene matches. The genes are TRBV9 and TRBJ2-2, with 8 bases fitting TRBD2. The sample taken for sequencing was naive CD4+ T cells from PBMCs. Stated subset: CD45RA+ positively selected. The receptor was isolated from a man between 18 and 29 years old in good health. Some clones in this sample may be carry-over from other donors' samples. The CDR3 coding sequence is TGTGCCAGCAGCCCTGGGGTAGCGGGATCGTACACCGGGGAGCTGTTTTTT. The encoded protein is CASSPGVAGSYTGELFF.